The following is a T cell receptor (beta chain) sequence with its context. Its matching antigen is unknown. The sample belongs to a study of cytomegalovirus exposure and HLA in healthy donors. Whole-study findings and limits: Testing in vitro showed a few CMV-associated chains specific for CMV antigens. Both high specificity and high sensitivity reportedly marked the classifier's diagnosis of cytomegalovirus status. The study put 150 to 200 TCR beta chains on its list as cytomegalovirus-associated. The TCR clusters that emerged in the first cohort tended, a later analysis found, to co-occur in the 95 to 150 validation repertoires.

Using immunoSEQ multiplex PCR, the repertoire was profiled, and TCRdb retains in-frame clones only, with some absent. The sample consists of some 130,000 clones, roughly four fifths of them appearing once. The V gene lost 5 bases and the J gene lost 5 bases, with 10 bases spanning the gap. CDR1 and CDR2 from the germline V gene are LNHDA and SQIVND (reference sequence). The CDR3 has 13 amino acids. This chain joins TRBV19 and TRBJ1-5; weak D call: TRBD1 (6 bases). This receptor was identified in a man aged 25-45 years in good health and CMV-seropositive. The sequenced sample consisted of PBMCs. This CDR3 reads CASSWGPYQPQHF. The CDR3, as DNA: TGTGCCAGTAGTTGGGGGCCGTATCAGCCCCAGCATTTT.